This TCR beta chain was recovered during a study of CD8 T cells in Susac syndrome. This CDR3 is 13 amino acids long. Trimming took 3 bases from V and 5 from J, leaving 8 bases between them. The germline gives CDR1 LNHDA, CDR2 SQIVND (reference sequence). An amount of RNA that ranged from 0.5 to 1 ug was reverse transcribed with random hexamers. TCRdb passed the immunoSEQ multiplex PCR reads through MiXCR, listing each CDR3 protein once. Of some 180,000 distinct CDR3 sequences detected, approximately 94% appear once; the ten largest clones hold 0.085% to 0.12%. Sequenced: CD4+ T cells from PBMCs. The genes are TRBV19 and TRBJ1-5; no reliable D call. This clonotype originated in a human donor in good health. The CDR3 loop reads CASSMDGDQPQHF. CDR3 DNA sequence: TGTGCCAGTAGTATGGACGGTGATCAGCCCCAGCATTTT.